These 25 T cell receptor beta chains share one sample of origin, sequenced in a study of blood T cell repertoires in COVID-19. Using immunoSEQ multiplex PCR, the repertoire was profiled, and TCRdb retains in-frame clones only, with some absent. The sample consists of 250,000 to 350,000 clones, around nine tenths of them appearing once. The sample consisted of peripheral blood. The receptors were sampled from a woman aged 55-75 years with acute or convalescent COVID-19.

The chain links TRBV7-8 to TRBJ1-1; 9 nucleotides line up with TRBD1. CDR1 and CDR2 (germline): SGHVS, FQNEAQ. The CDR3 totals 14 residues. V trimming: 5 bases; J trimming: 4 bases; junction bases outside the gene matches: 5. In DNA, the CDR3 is TGTGCCAGCAGCACCGGACAGGGGAGCACTGAAGCTTTCTTT. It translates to CASSTGQGSTEAFF.

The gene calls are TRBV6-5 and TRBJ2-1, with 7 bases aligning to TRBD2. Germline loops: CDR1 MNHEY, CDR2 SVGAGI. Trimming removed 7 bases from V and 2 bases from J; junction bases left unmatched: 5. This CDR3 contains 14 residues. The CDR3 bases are TGTGCCAGCACGGCGGGAGAGGCCTACAATGAGCAGTTCTTC. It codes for CASTAGEAYNEQFF.

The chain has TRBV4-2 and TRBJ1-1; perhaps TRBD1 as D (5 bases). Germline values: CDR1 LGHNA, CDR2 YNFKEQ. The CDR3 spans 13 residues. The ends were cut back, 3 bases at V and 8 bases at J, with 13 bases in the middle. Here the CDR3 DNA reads TGTGCCAGCAGCCAGGACGGGACTTCCGAAGCTTTCTTT. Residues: CASSQDGTSEAFF.

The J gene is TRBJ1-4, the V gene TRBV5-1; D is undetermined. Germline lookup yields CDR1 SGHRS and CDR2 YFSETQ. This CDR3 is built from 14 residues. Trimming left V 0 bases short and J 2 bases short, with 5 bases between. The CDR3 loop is CASSLAFTNEKLFF. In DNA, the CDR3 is TGCGCCAGCAGCTTGGCGTTTACTAATGAAAAACTGTTTTTT. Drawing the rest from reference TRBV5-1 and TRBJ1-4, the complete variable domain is KAGVTQTPRYLIKTRGQQVTLSCSPISGHRSVSWYQQTPGQGLQFLFEYFSETQRNKGNFPGRFSGRQFSNSRSEMNVSTLELGDSALYLCASSLAFTNEKLFFGSGTQLSVL.

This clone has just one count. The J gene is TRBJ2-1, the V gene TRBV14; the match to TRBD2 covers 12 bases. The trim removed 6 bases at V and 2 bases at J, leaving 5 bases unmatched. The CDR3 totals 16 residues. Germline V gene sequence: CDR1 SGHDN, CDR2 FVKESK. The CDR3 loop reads CASRSSGGAPYNEQFF. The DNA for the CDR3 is TGTGCCAGCAGGTCTAGCGGGGGGGCTCCCTACAATGAGCAGTTCTTC.

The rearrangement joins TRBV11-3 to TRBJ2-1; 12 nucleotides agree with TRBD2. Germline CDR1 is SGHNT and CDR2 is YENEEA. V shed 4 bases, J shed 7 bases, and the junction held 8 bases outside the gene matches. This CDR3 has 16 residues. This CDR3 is CASSSGLAGPSNEQFF. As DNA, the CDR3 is TGTGCCAGCAGCTCAGGACTAGCGGGACCCAGTAATGAGCAGTTCTTC.

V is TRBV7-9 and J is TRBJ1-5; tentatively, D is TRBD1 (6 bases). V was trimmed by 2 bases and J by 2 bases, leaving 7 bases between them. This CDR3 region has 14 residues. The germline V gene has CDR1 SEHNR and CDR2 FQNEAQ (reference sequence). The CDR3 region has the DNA TGTGCCAGCAGCTTATCAGGGGGCAATCAGCCCCAGCATTTT. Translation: CASSLSGGNQPQHF. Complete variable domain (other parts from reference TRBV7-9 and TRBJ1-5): DTGVSQNPRHKITKRGQNVTFRCDPISEHNRLYWYRQTLGQGPEFLTYFQNEAQLEKSRLLSDRFSAERPKGSFSTLEIQRTEQGDSAMYLCASSLSGGNQPQHFGDGTRLSIL.

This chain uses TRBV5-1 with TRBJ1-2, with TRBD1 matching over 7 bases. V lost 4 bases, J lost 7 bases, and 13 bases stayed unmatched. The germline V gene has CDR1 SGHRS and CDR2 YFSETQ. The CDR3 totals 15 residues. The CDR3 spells CASSPQGETVRGYTF. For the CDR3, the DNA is TGCGCCAGCAGCCCTCAGGGGGAGACGGTACGTGGCTACACCTTC.

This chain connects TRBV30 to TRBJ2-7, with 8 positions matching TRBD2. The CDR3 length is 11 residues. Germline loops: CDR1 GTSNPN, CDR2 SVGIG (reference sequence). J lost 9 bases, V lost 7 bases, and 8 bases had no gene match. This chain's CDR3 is CALAGPTGQYF. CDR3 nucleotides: TGTGCCTTAGCGGGACCAACTGGGCAGTACTTC.

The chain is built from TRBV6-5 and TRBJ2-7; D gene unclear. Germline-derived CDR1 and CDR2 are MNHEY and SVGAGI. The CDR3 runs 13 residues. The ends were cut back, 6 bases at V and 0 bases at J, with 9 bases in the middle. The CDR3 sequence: CASSRAGSYEQYF. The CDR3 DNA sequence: TGTGCCAGCAGCCGCGCAGGCTCCTACGAGCAGTACTTC.

In DNA form, the CDR3 reads TGTGCCAGCAGTCAACCGCGGGGAGGCACAGATACGCAGTATTTT. The encoded protein is CASSQPRGGTDTQYF. The chain has TRBV28 and TRBJ2-3; D is possibly TRBD2 (6 bases). The CDR3 is made up of 15 amino acids. Germline loops: CDR1 MDHEN, CDR2 SYDVKM. Trimming left V 5 bases short and J 1 base short, with 13 bases between. The variable domain in full, completed from reference TRBV28 and TRBJ2-3, reads DVKVTQSSRYLVKRTGEKVFLECVQDMDHENMFWYRQDPGLGLRLIYFSYDVKMKEKGDIPEGYSVSREKKERFSLILESASTNQTSMYLCASSQPRGGTDTQYFGPGTRLTVL.

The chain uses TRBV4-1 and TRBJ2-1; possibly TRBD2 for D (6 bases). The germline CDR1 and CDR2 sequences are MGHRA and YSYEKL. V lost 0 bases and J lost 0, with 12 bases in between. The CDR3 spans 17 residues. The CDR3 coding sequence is TGCGCCAGCAGCCAAGAGGGTAGCGGTAGCTCCTACAATGAGCAGTTCTTC. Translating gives CASSQEGSGSSYNEQFF.

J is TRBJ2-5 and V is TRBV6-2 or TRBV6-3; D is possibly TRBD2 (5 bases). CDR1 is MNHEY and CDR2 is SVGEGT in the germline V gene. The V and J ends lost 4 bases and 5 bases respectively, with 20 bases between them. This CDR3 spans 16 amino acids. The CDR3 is CASSWRGLVSGETQYF. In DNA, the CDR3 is TGTGCCAGCAGTTGGCGCGGACTGGTTTCGGGGGAGACCCAGTACTTC.

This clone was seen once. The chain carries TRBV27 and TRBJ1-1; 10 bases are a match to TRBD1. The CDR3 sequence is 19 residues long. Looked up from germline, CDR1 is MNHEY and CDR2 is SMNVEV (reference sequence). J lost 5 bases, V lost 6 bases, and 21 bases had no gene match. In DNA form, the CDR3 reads TGTGCCAGCAGAAAGTCTGACCCGTGGGACAGGGGATGGGGAACTGAAGCTTTCTTT. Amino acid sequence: CASRKSDPWDRGWGTEAFF.

The CDR3 DNA sequence: TGCGCCAGCAGCCTTGAAACAGGGATGGGCACTGAAGCTTTCTTT. Amino acids: CASSLETGMGTEAFF. The V and J genes are TRBV4-1 and TRBJ1-1; tentative D call: TRBD1 (6 bases). Trimming shortened V by 4 bases and J by 4 bases, and 16 bases separated the two germline ends. The CDR3 spans 15 residues. CDR1 is MGHRA and CDR2 is YSYEKL in the germline V gene.

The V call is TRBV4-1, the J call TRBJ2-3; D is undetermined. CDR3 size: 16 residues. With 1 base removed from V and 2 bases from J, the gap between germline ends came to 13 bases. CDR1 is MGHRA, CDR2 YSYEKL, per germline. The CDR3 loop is CASSQGVLIVTDTQYF. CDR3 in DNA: TGCGCCAGCAGCCAAGGAGTTCTCATAGTCACAGATACGCAGTATTTT.

CDR3 in amino acids: CASSLPVWPSGANVLTF. The CDR3 nucleotides read TGTGCCAGCAGTCTCCCCGTCTGGCCCTCTGGGGCCAACGTCCTGACTTTC. The chain joins TRBV28 to TRBJ2-6; D is undetermined. Trimming shortened V by 5 bases and J by 0 bases, and 14 bases separated the two germline ends. Germline assignment: CDR1 MDHEN and CDR2 SYDVKM. The CDR3 loop spans 17 amino acids.

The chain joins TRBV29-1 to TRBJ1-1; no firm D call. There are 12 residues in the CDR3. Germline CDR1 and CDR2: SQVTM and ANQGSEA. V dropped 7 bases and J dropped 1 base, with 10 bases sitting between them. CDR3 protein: CSGRHPNTEAFF. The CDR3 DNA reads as TGCAGCGGACGACACCCGAACACTGAAGCTTTCTTT.

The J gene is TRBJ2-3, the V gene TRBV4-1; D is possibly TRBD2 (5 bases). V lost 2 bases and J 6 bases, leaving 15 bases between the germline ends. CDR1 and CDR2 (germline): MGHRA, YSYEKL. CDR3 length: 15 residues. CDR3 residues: CASSQSGLSGDTQYF. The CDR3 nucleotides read TGCGCCAGCAGCCAATCCGGGCTATCGGGGGATACGCAGTATTTT.

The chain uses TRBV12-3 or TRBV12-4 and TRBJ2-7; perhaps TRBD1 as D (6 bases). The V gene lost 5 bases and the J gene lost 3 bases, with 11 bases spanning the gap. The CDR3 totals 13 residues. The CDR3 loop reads CASSLQGNYEQYF. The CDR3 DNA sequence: TGTGCCAGCAGTCTACAGGGAAACTACGAGCAGTACTTC.

The DNA for the CDR3 is TGCAGCGTTCGACTAGCGGGAGCGGGTGAGCAGTACTTC. It is translated as CSVRLAGAGEQYF. The chain employs TRBV29-1 and TRBJ2-7; 12 bases align to TRBD2. In germline, CDR1 is SQVTM, CDR2 ANQGSEA. J gave up 7 bases and V 5 bases, and 6 bases lay outside the gene matches. This CDR3 contains 13 residues.

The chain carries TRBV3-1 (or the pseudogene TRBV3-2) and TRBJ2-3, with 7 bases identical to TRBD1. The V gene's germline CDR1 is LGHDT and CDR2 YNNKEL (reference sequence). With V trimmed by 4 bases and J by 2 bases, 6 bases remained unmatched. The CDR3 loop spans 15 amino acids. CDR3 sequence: CASSPSGTDTDTQYF. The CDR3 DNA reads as TGTGCCAGCAGCCCTTCCGGGACAGACACAGATACGCAGTATTTT.

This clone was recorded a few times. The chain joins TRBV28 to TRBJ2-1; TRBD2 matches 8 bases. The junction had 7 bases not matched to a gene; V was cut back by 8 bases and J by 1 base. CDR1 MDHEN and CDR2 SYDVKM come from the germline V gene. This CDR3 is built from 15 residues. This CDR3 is CASGEAGASYNEQFF. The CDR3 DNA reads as TGTGCCAGCGGAGAAGCGGGGGCATCCTACAATGAGCAGTTCTTC.

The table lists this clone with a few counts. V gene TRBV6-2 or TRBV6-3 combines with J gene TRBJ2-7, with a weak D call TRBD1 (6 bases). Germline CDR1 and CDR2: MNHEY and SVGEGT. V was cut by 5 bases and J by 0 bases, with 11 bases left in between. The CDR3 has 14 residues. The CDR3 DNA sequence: TGTGCCAGCAGTCCCCCGACAGGCTCCTACGAGCAGTACTTC. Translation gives CASSPPTGSYEQYF.

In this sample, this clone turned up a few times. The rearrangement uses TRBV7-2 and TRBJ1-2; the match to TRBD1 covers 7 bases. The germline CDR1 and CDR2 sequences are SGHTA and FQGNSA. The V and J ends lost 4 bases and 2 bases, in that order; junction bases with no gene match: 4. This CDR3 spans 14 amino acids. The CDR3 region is CASSSGDSNYGYTF. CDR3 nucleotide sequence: TGTGCCAGCAGCTCGGGGGACAGCAACTATGGCTACACCTTC.